This T cell receptor beta chain appears in the sequencing data of a study of PD-L1 blockade in urothelial cancer. Turning to the study itself: Anywhere from 0 to 3 prior chemotherapy regimens had been received by patients. Blood samples contained a median about 130,000 T cells.

Generated by immunoSEQ multiplex PCR, the TCRdb table keeps only in-frame clones and is missing some. The table lists 100,000 to 150,000 clones, 86% of them singletons, with 2.4% in the top ten. The V gene lost 0 bases and the J gene lost 6 bases, with 15 bases spanning the gap. Germline-derived CDR1 and CDR2 are SGHDN and FVKESK. This CDR3 is 16 amino acids long. Documented time point: peripheral blood 6 weeks after treatment start. This receptor was obtained from a man aged 50-60 years with urothelial cancer. This chain joins TRBV14 and TRBJ2-1; D gene unclear. The specimen comprised PBMCs, sampled around atezolizumab (anti-PD-L1) treatment. The DNA of the CDR3 is TGTGCCAGCAGCCAAGATCGGGTCTTCCCCCCCAATGAGCAGTTCTTC. As protein: CASSQDRVFPPNEQFF.